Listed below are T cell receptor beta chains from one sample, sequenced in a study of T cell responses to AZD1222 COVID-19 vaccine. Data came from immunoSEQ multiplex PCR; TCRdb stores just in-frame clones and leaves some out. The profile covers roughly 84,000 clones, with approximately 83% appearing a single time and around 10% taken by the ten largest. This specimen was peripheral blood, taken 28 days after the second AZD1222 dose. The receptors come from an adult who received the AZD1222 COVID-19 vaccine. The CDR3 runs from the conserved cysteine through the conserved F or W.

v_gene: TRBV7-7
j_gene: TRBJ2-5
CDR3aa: CASTLGTGERETQYF

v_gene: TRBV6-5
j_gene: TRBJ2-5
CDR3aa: CASNARVGGGETQYF

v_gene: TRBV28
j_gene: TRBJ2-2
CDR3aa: CASSLAGVGGELFF

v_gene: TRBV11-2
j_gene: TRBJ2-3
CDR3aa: CASSPGASTDTQYF

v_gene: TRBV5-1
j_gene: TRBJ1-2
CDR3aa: CASSFSAGHYGYTF

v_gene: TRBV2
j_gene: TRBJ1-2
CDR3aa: CASSEAPYGYTF

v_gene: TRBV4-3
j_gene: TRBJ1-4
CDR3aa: CASSQETDNEKLFF

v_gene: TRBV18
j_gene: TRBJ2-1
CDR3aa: CASSPRLLDLIDEQFF

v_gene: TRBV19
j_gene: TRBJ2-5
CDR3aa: CASSKGVRETQYF

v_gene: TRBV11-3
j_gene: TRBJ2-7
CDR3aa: CASSPTGFPYEQYF

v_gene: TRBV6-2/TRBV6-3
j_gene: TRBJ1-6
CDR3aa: CASSLNPGWSSPLHF

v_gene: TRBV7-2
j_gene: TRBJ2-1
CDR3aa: CASSDPSRYNEQFF

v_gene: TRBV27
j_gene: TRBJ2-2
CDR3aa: CASKAGATNTGELFF

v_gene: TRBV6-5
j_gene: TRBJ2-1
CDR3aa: CASSWSLARNEQFF

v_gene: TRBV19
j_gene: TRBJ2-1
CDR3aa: CASSIWGQSGDEQFF

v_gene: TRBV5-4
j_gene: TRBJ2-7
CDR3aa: CASSLGGLGAYEQYF

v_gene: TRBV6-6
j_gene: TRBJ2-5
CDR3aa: CASNPHGGSETQYF

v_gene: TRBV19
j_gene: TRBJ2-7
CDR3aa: CASSMNRGYEQYF

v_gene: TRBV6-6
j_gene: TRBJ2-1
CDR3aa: CASSLLWTARNDNEQFF

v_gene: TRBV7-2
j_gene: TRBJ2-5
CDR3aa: CASSLGGGETQYF

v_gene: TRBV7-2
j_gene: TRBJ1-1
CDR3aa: CASSRGVDRATEAFF

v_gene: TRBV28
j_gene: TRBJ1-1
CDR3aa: CASSFRTTEAFF

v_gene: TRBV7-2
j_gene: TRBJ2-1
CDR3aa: CASSFLMTSGGQQFF

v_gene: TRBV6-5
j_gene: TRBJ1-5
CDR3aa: CASSYFGQVGQPQHF

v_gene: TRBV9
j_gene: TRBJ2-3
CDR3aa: CASRSGDRGTDTQYF

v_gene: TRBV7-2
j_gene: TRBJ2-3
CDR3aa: CASRPGQGADTQYF

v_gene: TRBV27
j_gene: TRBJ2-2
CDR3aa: CASSLTGDTGELFF

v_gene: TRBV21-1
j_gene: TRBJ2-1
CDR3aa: CASSKADRGVAGDNEQFF

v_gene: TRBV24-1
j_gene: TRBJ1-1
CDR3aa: CATSSTGGRAFF

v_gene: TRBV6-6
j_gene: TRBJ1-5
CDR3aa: CASSREWTLFNSNQPQHF

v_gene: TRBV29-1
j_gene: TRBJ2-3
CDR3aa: CSVRRGGTDTQYF

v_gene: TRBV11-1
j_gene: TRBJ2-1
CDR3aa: CASSLGRTGGSDEQFF

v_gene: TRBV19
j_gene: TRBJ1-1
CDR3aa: CASSVNRGTEAFF

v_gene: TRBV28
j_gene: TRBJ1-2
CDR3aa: CASTLSWGAGYGYTF

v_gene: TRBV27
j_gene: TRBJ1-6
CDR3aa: CASSLEGRGNSPLHF

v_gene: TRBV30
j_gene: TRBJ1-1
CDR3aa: CAWSLGTVNTEAFF

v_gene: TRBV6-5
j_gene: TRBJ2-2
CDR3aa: CASSYGTSTTGELFF

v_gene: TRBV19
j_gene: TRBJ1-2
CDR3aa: CASSAIEAANYGYTF

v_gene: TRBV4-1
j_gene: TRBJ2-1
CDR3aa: CASSKQDLAGGYNEQFF

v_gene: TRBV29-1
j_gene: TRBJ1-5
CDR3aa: CSVRNDTRNQPQHF

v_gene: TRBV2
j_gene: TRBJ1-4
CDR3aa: CASSGVTTNEKLFF

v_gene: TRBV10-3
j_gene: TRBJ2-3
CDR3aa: CAISESLDSDTQYF

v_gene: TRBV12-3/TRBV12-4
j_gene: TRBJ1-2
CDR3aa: CASSRDTNYGYTF

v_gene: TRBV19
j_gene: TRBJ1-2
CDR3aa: CASKGSDYGYTF

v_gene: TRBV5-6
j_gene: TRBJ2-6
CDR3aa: CASRGFGANVLTF

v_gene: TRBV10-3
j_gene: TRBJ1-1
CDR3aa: CSPGGPEAFF

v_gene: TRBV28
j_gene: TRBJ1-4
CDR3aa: CASSLMGSSTNEKLFF

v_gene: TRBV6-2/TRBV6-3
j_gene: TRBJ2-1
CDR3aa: CASSYGAYNEQFF

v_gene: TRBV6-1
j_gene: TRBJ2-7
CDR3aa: CASSEFPSGSYEQYF